Below are 19 T cell receptor beta chains sequenced from a single sample in a study of identical twins (dated by TCRdb to between 2015 and 2016). The library was made by 5' RACE. The sequencer listed for this sample is Illumina HiSeq 2000. TCRdb applied fastp at Q25 and MiXCR to the public reads, then kept only in-frame beta chains. Every distinct CDR3 protein forms one entry, paired with its most common genes and DNA. This sample has roughly 1.6 million distinct CDR3 sequences in its table, and 25% to 35% of those were observed once. The leading ten clones occupy less than 0.35% of the sample. The sample taken for sequencing was cord blood. These receptors originate from a newborn girl in good health.

This clonotype has more than one count but fewer than ten. V gene TRBV29-1 combines with J gene TRBJ1-1, with D uncertain. V dropped 0 bases and J dropped 4 bases, with 6 bases sitting between them. CDR3 size: 12 residues. Germline CDR1 SQVTM, CDR2 ANQGSEA. The CDR3 here is CSVEEGSTEAFF. The CDR3 nucleotides read TGCAGCGTTGAAGAAGGGAGCACTGAAGCTTTCTTT. The full variable domain, with the rest looked up from reference TRBV29-1 and TRBJ1-1, is SAVISQKPSRDICQRGTSLTIQCQVDSQVTMMFWYRQQPGQSLTLIATANQGSEATYESGFVIDKFPISRPNLTFSTLTVSNMSPEDSSIYLCSVEEGSTEAFFGQGTRLTVV.

The chain couples TRBV6-1 to TRBJ2-3; D perhaps matches TRBD1 (5 bases). This CDR3 comprises 13 residues. Trimming pared 6 bases from V and 6 bases from J, leaving 13 bases between. Germline lookup yields CDR1 MNHNS and CDR2 SASEGT. CDR3 sequence reads: CASRATGPDTQYF. The CDR3 DNA follows: TGTGCCAGCAGAGCTACAGGTCCCGATACGCAGTATTTT.

Note on this clonotype: It may be a read error: a sequence one base away is much more abundant. The chain employs TRBV7-2 and TRBJ2-1, with 8 bases fitting TRBD1. Germline V gene sequence: CDR1 SGHTA, CDR2 FQGNSA. The CDR3 is made up of 14 amino acids. As DNA, the CDR3 is TGTGCCCGCAGCTTAGATGGACAGGGCAATGAGCAGTTCTTC. Amino acids: CARSLDGQGNEQFF.

The genes are TRBV10-3 and TRBJ2-3, with D unclear. Looked up from germline, CDR1 is ENHRY and CDR2 is SYGVKD. This CDR3 has 14 residues. V dropped 4 bases and J dropped 0 bases, with 8 bases sitting between them. CDR3 protein: CAISGAPSTDTQYF. Here the CDR3 DNA reads TGTGCCATCAGTGGAGCCCCTAGCACAGATACGCAGTATTTT.

This clonotype has more than one count but fewer than ten. The chain links TRBV5-1 to TRBJ2-7; 8 bases map to TRBD2. V was pared by 2 bases and J by 0 bases, with 7 bases of the junction left unmatched. The CDR3 contains 16 residues. Germline loops: CDR1 SGHRS, CDR2 YFSETQ. The chain's CDR3 is CASSFPDGGVSYEQYF. The CDR3 DNA follows: TGCGCCAGCAGCTTCCCGGACGGGGGGGTCTCCTACGAGCAGTACTTC.

Only a few counts were recorded for this clonotype. The V call is TRBV21-1, the J call TRBJ1-1; TRBD1, as called in the table, went unchecked against the DNA. TRBV21-1 is a documented pseudogene. The CDR3 length is 12 residues. The CDR3 region is CASSMRGTEAFF. The CDR3 DNA reads TGTGCCAGCAGCATGAGGGGCACTGAAGCTTTCTTT.

Only a few counts were recorded for this clonotype. The chain couples TRBV10-1 to TRBJ1-1, with D hard to call. CDR3 length: 13 amino acids. Trimming left V 4 bases short and J 0 bases short, with 6 bases between. CDR1 and CDR2 (germline): WNHNN, SYGVQD (reference sequence). The CDR3 DNA follows: TGCGCCAGCAGTGTGACGCTGAACACTGAAGCTTTCTTT. It codes for CASSVTLNTEAFF.

The chain has TRBV3-1 and TRBJ1-2, with D perhaps matching TRBD1 (5 bases). The CDR3 totals 13 residues. The V and J ends lost 3 bases and 7 bases respectively, with 12 bases between them. CDR1 LGHDT and CDR2 YNNKEL come from the germline V gene (reference sequence). CDR3 nucleotide sequence: TGTGCCAGCAGCCAGAACGCAGGGTTTGGCTACACCTTC. Translated: CASSQNAGFGYTF.

This clonotype was found many times. One end of the junction fails to match germline, which may point to a read error. The chain joins TRBV4-2 to TRBJ1-5; D gene unclear. The CDR3 sequence is 14 residues long. CDR1 and CDR2 from the germline V gene are LGHNA and YNFKEQ. CDR3 DNA sequence: TGCGCCAGCAGCCAAGATCGGCTTAATCAGCCCCAGCATTTT. Amino acid sequence: CASSQDRLNQPQHF.

CDR3 sequence reads: CASSLAPHRDRVTDTQYF. CDR3 nucleotide sequence: TGTGCCAGCAGCTTAGCCCCACACCGGGACAGGGTCACAGATACGCAGTATTTT. The rearrangement uses TRBV7-9 and TRBJ2-3; 9 nucleotides line up with TRBD1. Germline CDR1 SEHNR, CDR2 FQNEAQ (reference sequence). The CDR3 loop spans 18 amino acids. V lost 0 bases and J lost 2; bases outside the gene matches: 9. Based on the CDR3 plus reference TRBV7-9 and TRBJ2-3, the full variable domain is DTGVSQNPRHKITKRGQNVTFRCDPISEHNRLYWYRQTLGQGPEFLTYFQNEAQLEKSRLLSDRFSAERPKGSFSTLEIQRTEQGDSAMYLCASSLAPHRDRVTDTQYFGPGTRLTVL.

V usage is TRBV6-5 and J usage is TRBJ2-1; D call uncertain. This CDR3 contains 15 residues. The germline V and J ends were trimmed by 6 bases and 0 bases, with 12 bases remaining between them. Germline values: CDR1 MNHEY, CDR2 SVGAGI. The CDR3 nucleotides read TGTGCCAGCAGCTCATATCTCCACTCCTACAATGAGCAGTTCTTC. Its translation is CASSSYLHSYNEQFF.

This clonotype occurred a few times. This chain joins TRBV3-1 and TRBJ2-1; D remains ambiguous. The CDR3 runs 14 residues. Germline loops: CDR1 LGHDT, CDR2 YNNKEL (reference sequence). V was shortened by 1 base and J by 9 bases, with 13 bases between the two germline ends. The CDR3 nucleotides read TGTGCCAGCAGCCAAGTCCTCGACTGGAGTGAGCAGTTCTTC. Residues: CASSQVLDWSEQFF.

This sequence joins TRBV12-3 or TRBV12-4 and TRBJ2-1; 15 bases are shared with TRBD2. The CDR3 is made up of 16 amino acids. J lost 5 bases, V lost 5 bases, and 4 bases had no gene match. CDR3 DNA: TGTGCCAGCAGTCGCCGGACTAGCGGGAGGGACAATGAGCAGTTCTTC. Its protein product is CASSRRTSGRDNEQFF.

This clonotype was detected a few times. The chain combines TRBV5-1 with TRBJ2-2; D perhaps matches TRBD2 (5 bases). Germline assignment: CDR1 SGHRS and CDR2 YFSETQ. Trimming cost V 4 bases and J 7 bases, with 14 bases left between them. This CDR3 has 14 amino acids. CDR3 nucleotide sequence: TGCGCCAGCAGCCAATCTAGCCTGGGCGGGGAGCTGTTTTTT. Its protein product is CASSQSSLGGELFF.

The chain links TRBV6-5 to TRBJ2-3; 7 nucleotides line up with TRBD2. Germline values: CDR1 MNHEY, CDR2 SVGAGI. The CDR3 runs 17 residues. V lost 7 bases, J lost 2 bases, and 15 bases stayed unmatched. CDR3 DNA sequence: TGTGCCAGCACCGATGGGACCGGGACTACCAACACAGATACGCAGTATTTT. It specifies CASTDGTGTTNTDTQYF.

This clonotype has only a few counts. V and J are TRBV7-9 and TRBJ1-1; D call uncertain. This CDR3 is built from 15 residues. The V end lost 5 bases, the J end lost 4 bases, and 17 bases lay between the germline ends. Germline lookup yields CDR1 SEHNR and CDR2 FQNEAQ (reference sequence). The chain's CDR3 is CASSLQRVDFTEAFF. CDR3 nucleotide sequence: TGTGCCAGCAGCCTCCAGAGGGTTGACTTCACTGAAGCTTTCTTT.

The rearrangement uses TRBV20-1 and TRBJ2-7; D might be TRBD2 (6 bases). The CDR3 has 14 amino acids. Germline values: CDR1 DFQATT, CDR2 SNEGSKA (reference sequence). Trimming removed 1 base from V and 2 bases from J, with 12 bases in between. This CDR3 reads CSARVVKRAYEQYF. In DNA form, the CDR3 reads TGCAGTGCTAGAGTTGTAAAGCGGGCCTACGAGCAGTACTTC.

For this clonotype: A far larger clone differs by one base, so this is likely a read error. The missing conserved phenylalanine or tryptophan at the end of this CDR3 makes a read error likely. The genes are TRBV10-3 and TRBJ2-7; D is possibly TRBD2 (6 bases). The V end was cut by 8 bases, the J end by 1 base, with 9 bases between. The CDR3 has 12 amino acids. Looked up from germline, CDR1 is ENHRY and CDR2 is SYGVKD. DNA for the CDR3: TGTGCCATCGGGGGGACTTCCTACGAGCAGTACTTG. The encoded protein is CAIGGTSYEQYL.

The chain links TRBV19 to TRBJ2-1; perhaps TRBD2 as D (6 bases). The germline V gene has CDR1 LNHDA and CDR2 SQIVND (reference sequence). V was cut by 7 bases and J by 8 bases, with 12 bases left in between. The CDR3 runs to 12 residues. CDR3 region: CASTSWGDEQFF. The CDR3 DNA sequence: TGTGCCAGTACTAGTTGGGGGGATGAGCAGTTCTTC.